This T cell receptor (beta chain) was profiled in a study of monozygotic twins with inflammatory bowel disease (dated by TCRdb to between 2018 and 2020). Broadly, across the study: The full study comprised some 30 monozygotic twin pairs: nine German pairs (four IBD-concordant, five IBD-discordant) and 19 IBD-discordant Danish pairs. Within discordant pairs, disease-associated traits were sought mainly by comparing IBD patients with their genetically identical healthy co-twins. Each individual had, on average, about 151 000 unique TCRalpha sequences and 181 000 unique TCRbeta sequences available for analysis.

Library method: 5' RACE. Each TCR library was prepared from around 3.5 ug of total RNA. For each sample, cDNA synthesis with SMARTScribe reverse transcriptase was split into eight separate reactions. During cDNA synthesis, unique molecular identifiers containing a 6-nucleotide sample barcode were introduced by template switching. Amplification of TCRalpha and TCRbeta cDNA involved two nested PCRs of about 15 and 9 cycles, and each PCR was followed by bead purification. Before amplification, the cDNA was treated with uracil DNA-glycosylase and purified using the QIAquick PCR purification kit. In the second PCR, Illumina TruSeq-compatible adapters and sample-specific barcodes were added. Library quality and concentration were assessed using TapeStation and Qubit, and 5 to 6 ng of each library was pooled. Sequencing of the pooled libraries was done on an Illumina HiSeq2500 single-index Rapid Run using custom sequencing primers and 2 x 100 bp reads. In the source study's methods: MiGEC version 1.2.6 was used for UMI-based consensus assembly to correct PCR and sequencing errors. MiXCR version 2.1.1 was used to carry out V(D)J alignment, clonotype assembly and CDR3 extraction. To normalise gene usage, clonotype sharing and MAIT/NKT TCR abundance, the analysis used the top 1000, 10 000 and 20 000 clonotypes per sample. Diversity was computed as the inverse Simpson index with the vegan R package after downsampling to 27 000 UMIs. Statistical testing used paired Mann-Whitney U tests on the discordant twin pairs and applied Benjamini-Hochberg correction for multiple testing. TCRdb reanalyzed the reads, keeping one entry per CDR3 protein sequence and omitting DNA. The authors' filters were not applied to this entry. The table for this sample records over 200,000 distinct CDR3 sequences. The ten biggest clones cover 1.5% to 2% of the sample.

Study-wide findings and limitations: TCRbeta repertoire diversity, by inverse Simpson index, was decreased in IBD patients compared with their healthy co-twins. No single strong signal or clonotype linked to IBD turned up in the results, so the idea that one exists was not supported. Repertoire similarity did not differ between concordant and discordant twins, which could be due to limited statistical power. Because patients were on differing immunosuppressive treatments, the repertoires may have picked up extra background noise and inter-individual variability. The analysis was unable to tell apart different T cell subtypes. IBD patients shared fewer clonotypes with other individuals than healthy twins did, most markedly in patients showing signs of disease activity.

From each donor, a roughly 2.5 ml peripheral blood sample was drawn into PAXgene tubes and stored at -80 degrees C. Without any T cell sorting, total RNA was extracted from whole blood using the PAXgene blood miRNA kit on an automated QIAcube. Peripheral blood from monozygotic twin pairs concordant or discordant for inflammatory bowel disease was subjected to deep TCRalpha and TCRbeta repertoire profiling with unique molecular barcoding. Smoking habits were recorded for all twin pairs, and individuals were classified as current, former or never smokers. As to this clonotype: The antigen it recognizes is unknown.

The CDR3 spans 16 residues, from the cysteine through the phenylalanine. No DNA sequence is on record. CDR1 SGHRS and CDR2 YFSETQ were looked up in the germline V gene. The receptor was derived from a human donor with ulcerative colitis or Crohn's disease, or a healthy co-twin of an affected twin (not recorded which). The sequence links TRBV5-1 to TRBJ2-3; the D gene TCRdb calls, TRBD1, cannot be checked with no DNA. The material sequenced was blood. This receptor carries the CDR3 CASRGPTGTSTDTQYF.